This T cell receptor beta chain came from a study of blood T cell repertoires in COVID-19. Background on the study: Samples came from the United States, Italy and Spain, spanning acute and convalescent COVID-19.

Trimming cost V 6 bases and J 4 bases; bases outside gene matches: 12. Germline V CDR1 and CDR2: KGHDR, SFDVKD. There are 16 residues in the CDR3. Per the original methods: Estimation of nucleated cell counts was performed using reference gene primer amplification. Assay: immunoSEQ multiplex PCR; the TCRdb copy retains only in-frame clones and omits some. V, J and clone size derive from that table, while D and trimming were established from the DNA sequence. This sample has more than 95,000 clones, with 55% to 75% found just once. The sample was peripheral blood. The receptor was isolated from a woman in her 70s with acute or convalescent COVID-19. This chain joins TRBV24-1 and TRBJ2-7; 9 bases fit TRBD1. In nucleotides, the CDR3 is TGTGCCACCAGTTGGATCGGGACAGGGAATTGGTACGAGCAGTACTTC. It is translated as CATSWIGTGNWYEQYF.